The TCR beta chain under discussion was sequenced for a study of shared clonotypes between healthy human individuals. Only in-frame clones appear in the TCRdb table, and some are missing; sequencing was by immunoSEQ multiplex PCR. The repertoire holds fewer than 1.6 million clones, around 98.5% seen once, with over 0.3% in the top ten. Remarks on this clone: The target antigen is unknown.

V was pared by 8 bases and J by 0 bases, with 10 bases between. Germline V gene data show CDR1 as ENHRY and CDR2 as SYGVKD. The CDR3 spans 14 residues. Broader study findings: Only blood was sampled, and tissue TCR repertoires likely differ from blood ones.

The sequenced sample consisted of naive CD4+ T cells sorted from blood. Specified subset: CD45RA+ positively selected. This TCR came from a man in his thirties or forties in good health. The chain combines TRBV10-3 with TRBJ2-2; no definite D call. CDR3 sequence: CAIRGAANTGELFF. The CDR3 bases are TGTGCCATCCGAGGAGCTGCGAACACCGGGGAGCTGTTTTTT.